Following are 20 T cell receptor beta chains from one sample sequenced in a study of metastatic and nonmetastatic thyroid tumors. TCRdb re-processed the PCR reads through MiXCR. The sample includes tens of thousands of clones, under 25% of them seen just once. Until they underwent thyroid surgery, no patient had received any treatment. The sample comprised blood. The receptor source for this set is a female donor with papillary thyroid cancer or a benign thyroid nodule (not recorded which). Some clones in this sample may be carry-over from other donors' samples.

This chain links TRBV6-1 with TRBJ2-7; 10 positions match TRBD2. The V gene end was trimmed by 5 bases and the J gene end by 5 bases; junction bases not matched to a gene: 9. The CDR3 covers 15 residues. Looked up from germline, CDR1 is MNHNS and CDR2 is SASEGT. The CDR3 sequence is CASSNGAGGPDEQYF. In DNA form, the CDR3 reads TGTGCCAGCAGTAACGGAGCGGGAGGGCCCGACGAGCAGTACTTC.

This clone was seen only a few times. The rearrangement links TRBV6-5 to TRBJ2-3, with D unclear. Germline values: CDR1 MNHEY, CDR2 SVGAGI. This CDR3 contains 12 residues. V lost 0 bases and J lost 5, with 3 bases in between. CDR3 region: CASSYSGDTQYF. CDR3 bases: TGTGCCAGCAGTTACTCGGGAGATACGCAGTATTTT.

At least ten counts were recorded for this clone. This rearrangement joins TRBV20-1 to TRBJ1-4; possibly TRBD1 for D (5 bases). The CDR3 consists of 15 residues. From germline, CDR1 is DFQATT and CDR2 SNEGSKA (reference sequence). The V gene lost 1 base and the J gene lost 4 bases, with 13 bases spanning the gap. For the CDR3, the DNA is TGCAGTGCTAGAGTGGGGCCAGCCCATAATGAAAAACTGTTTTTT. It yields the protein CSARVGPAHNEKLFF.

In this sample, this clone turned up many times. This chain connects TRBV27 to TRBJ2-7; 8 nucleotides match TRBD1. The V segment lost 6 bases and the J segment 3 bases; nucleotides outside the gene matches: 7. The CDR3 covers 14 residues. Germline CDR1 reads MNHEY; CDR2 reads SMNVEV (reference sequence). CDR3: CASSLLDRGYEQYF. In DNA form, the CDR3 reads TGTGCCAGCAGCCTCCTCGACAGGGGCTACGAGCAGTACTTC.

This clone has at least ten counts. The CDR3 is CAWEASYEQYF. In DNA, the CDR3 is TGTGCCTGGGAAGCATCCTACGAGCAGTACTTC. V and J are TRBV30 and TRBJ2-7; D not resolved. The CDR3 runs 11 residues. The V and J ends lost 5 bases and 1 base respectively, with 6 bases between them. From germline, CDR1 is GTSNPN and CDR2 SVGIG (reference sequence).

This clone was found many times. The chain recombines TRBV27 with TRBJ2-3; no clear D. Trimming took off 4 bases at V and 1 base at J, with 12 bases between the two ends. The germline V gene encodes CDR1 MNHEY and CDR2 SMNVEV (reference sequence). CDR3 length: 15 residues. The CDR3 protein is CASSWSSMGTDTQYF. The CDR3, as DNA: TGTGCCAGCAGTTGGTCGAGTATGGGCACAGATACGCAGTATTTT.

For this clone: The conserved phenylalanine or tryptophan normally closing the CDR3 is absent here, so this likely arose from a read error. The chain joins TRBV3-1 to TRBJ1-2; D gene unclear. Germline lookup yields CDR1 LGHDT and CDR2 YNNKEL (reference sequence). The CDR3 covers 12 residues. V was trimmed by 3 bases and J by 6 bases, leaving 8 bases between them. The CDR3 spells CASSHPGDGYTL. DNA of the CDR3: TGTGCCAGCAGCCACCCGGGTGATGGCTACACCTTA.

The chain combines TRBV3-1 with TRBJ2-7; 10 bases align to TRBD2. Germline V CDR1 and CDR2: LGHDT, YNNKEL (reference sequence). Trimming at V came to 4 bases and at J to 7 bases, leaving 13 bases not matched to a gene. The CDR3 sequence is 16 residues long. The CDR3 is CASSRGASGGSLEQYF. CDR3 bases: TGTGCCAGCAGCCGTGGGGCTAGCGGGGGCTCGTTGGAGCAGTACTTC.

This clone was seen at least ten times. Possible read error: a much larger clone is one base away. At the DNA level, this CDR3 is encoded by other sequences in the same sample as well. This chain joins TRBV11-2 and TRBJ2-3, with 9 bases identical to TRBD1. Per the germline V gene, CDR1 is SGHAT and CDR2 is FQNNGV. The CDR3 sequence is 16 residues long. The CDR3 loop is CASSLVGTGMADAQYF. For the CDR3, the DNA is TGTGCCAGCAGCTTAGTTGGGACAGGGATGGCAGATGCGCAGTATTTT.

This clone was seen only a few times. The CDR3 DNA follows: TGTGCCAGCAGTTACAGGAGCGGGAGCGCGAACACCGGGGAGCTGTTTTTT. Its translation is CASSYRSGSANTGELFF. The rearrangement uses TRBV6-5 and TRBJ2-2, with 8 bases matching TRBD2. CDR1 and CDR2 from the germline V gene are MNHEY and SVGAGI. The CDR3 loop spans 17 amino acids. The V gene end was trimmed by 2 bases and the J gene end by 0 bases; junction bases not matched to a gene: 5.

CDR3 in DNA: TGTGCCAGCAGCTTAGGCGCGAGCTACAATGAGCAGTTCTTC. It is translated as CASSLGASYNEQFF. The J gene is TRBJ2-1, the V gene TRBV7-9; no definite D call. CDR1 and CDR2 from the germline V gene are SEHNR and FQNEAQ (reference sequence). Trimming took 1 base from V and 3 from J, leaving 7 bases between them. This CDR3 contains 14 residues.

This clone was seen ten or more times. The chain has TRBV6-1 and TRBJ2-5; 10 nucleotides line up with TRBD1. This CDR3 contains 15 residues. The V segment lost 3 bases and the J segment 5 bases; nucleotides outside the gene matches: 6. Germline lookup yields CDR1 MNHNS and CDR2 SASEGT. DNA for the CDR3: TGTGCCAGCAGTGATGAGACAGGGGGCTTTGAGACCCAGTACTTC. It encodes CASSDETGGFETQYF.

The V call is TRBV6-2 or TRBV6-3, the J call TRBJ2-3, with TRBD2 matching over 12 bases. CDR3 length equals 14 residues. The V gene's germline CDR1 is MNHEY and CDR2 SVGEGT. V lost 5 bases, J lost 7 bases, and 4 bases stayed unmatched. The CDR3 coding sequence is TGTGCCAGCAGTCTGACTAGCGGGAGAAATACGCAGTATTTT. It codes for CASSLTSGRNTQYF.

With regard to this clone: This clone may be a read error of a much larger clone one base away. V is TRBV11-3 and J is TRBJ2-7; the D gene is possibly TRBD1 (5 bases). This CDR3 region has 15 residues. Germline assignment: CDR1 SGHNT and CDR2 YENEEA. Trimming removed 5 bases at V and 0 bases at J, with 14 bases between. The CDR3 DNA reads as TGTGCCAGCAGCAAGCGACATGGGGCCTCCTACGAGCAGTACTTC. Protein: CASSKRHGASYEQYF. The complete variable domain, with remaining parts taken from reference TRBV11-3 and TRBJ2-7, reads EAGVVQSPRYKIIEKKQPVAFWCNPISGHNTLYWYLQNLGQGPELLIRYENEEAVDDSQLPKDRFSAERLKGVDSTLKIQPAELGDSAVYLCASSKRHGASYEQYFGPGTRLTVT.

Notes on this clone: One end of the junction does not line up with germline, which may come from a read error. This same CDR3 is encoded by further DNA sequences in the sample. The chain joins TRBV28 to TRBJ1-1; TRBD1 matches at 11 bases. Germline lookup yields CDR1 MDHEN and CDR2 SYDVKM. The CDR3 consists of 13 residues. CDR3 in amino acids: CASSDGQGARAFF. CDR3 coding DNA: TGTGCTAGCAGCGACGGACAGGGGGCACGAGCTTTCTTT.

In this sample, this clone turned up many times. The chain couples TRBV4-1 to TRBJ2-7; tentatively, D is TRBD1 (5 bases). The CDR3 runs 16 residues. CDR1 and CDR2 (germline): MGHRA, YSYEKL. Trimming took off 0 bases at V and 0 bases at J, with 12 bases between the two ends. The CDR3 is CASSQESDDSSYEQYF. CDR3 bases: TGCGCCAGCAGCCAAGAGAGCGACGACAGCTCCTACGAGCAGTACTTC.

Many counts were recorded for this clone. The rearrangement joins TRBV19 to TRBJ2-7, with a possible D match to TRBD1 (5 bases). Trimming pared 5 bases from V and 2 bases from J, leaving 10 bases between. Germline-derived CDR1 and CDR2 are LNHDA and SQIVND (reference sequence). CDR3 size: 13 residues. The CDR3 reads CASSADITYEQYF. The DNA for the CDR3 is TGTGCCAGTAGTGCGGACATAACCTACGAGCAGTACTTC.

This chain uses TRBV6-6 with TRBJ1-2, with a tentative D call TRBD1 (5 bases). Between the trimmed V and J ends, which lost 0 bases and 1 base, there was a span of 9 bases. The germline V gene has CDR1 MNHNY and CDR2 SVGAGI (reference sequence). The CDR3 runs to 15 residues. The CDR3 region is CASSYSAGINYGYTF. In nucleotides, the CDR3 is TGTGCCAGCAGTTACTCAGCAGGGATTAACTATGGCTACACCTTC.

This clone is classed as medium-sized. The chain uses TRBV27 and TRBJ2-7; 11 bases line up with TRBD2. The CDR3 contains 15 residues. The germline CDR1 and CDR2 sequences are MNHEY and SMNVEV (reference sequence). The trim removed 3 bases at V and 2 bases at J, leaving 3 bases unmatched. The CDR3 region has the DNA TGTGCCAGCAGTTTTGTAGCGGGAGGGCCCTACGAGCAGTACTTC. As protein: CASSFVAGGPYEQYF.

This clone was counted between two and nine times. This chain joins TRBV11-2 and TRBJ2-3; D unclear. Germline values: CDR1 SGHAT, CDR2 FQNNGV. This CDR3 has 14 amino acids. V lost 1 base and J 6 bases, leaving 11 bases between the germline ends. CDR3 protein: CASSLVHRSDTQYF. The CDR3 coding sequence is TGTGCCAGCAGCTTAGTCCACCGTTCGGATACGCAGTATTTT.